This record looks at one T cell receptor beta chain sequence and its context. Its target is unknown. Indicated time point: sample taken at primary tumor resection. Patients with untreated early-stage non-small cell lung cancer, numbering 72, were the donors. This specimen comes from a study of spatial heterogeneity in lung cancer. Study outcomes and limitations: Expanded TCR counts, ubiquitous and regional, correlated respectively with ubiquitous and regional nonsynonymous mutation counts. How many expanded intratumoral alpha and beta TCRs were present tracked the tumor mutation count, which was a count of nonsynonymous mutations.

Carried by each TCR cDNA molecule was a unique molecular identifier. One entry per CDR3 protein, called by TCRdb with MiXCR from the 5' RACE reads. Among several hundred distinct CDR3 sequences listed, roughly three quarters were seen once. CDR1 is SGHTA and CDR2 is FQGTGA in the germline V gene. V was pared by 2 bases and J by 6 bases, with 9 bases between. The CDR3 extends over 13 amino acids. The sequence came from a male donor with early-stage non-small cell lung cancer. Source: lung tumor tissue, taken at surgery. The chain has TRBV7-3 and TRBJ2-3; D gene ambiguous. CDR3 in amino acids: CASSLGMADTQYF. For the CDR3, the DNA is TGTGCCAGCAGCTTAGGGATGGCGGATACGCAGTATTTT. Combining the CDR3 with reference TRBV7-3 and TRBJ2-3 gives the whole variable domain GAGVSQTPSNKVTEKGKYVELRCDPISGHTALYWYRQSLGQGPEFLIYFQGTGAADDSGLPNDRFFAVRPEGSVSTLKIQRTERGDSAVYLCASSLGMADTQYFGPGTRLTVL.